Listed below are T cell receptor beta chains from one sample, sequenced in a study of cytomegalovirus exposure and HLA in healthy donors. Assay: immunoSEQ multiplex PCR; the TCRdb copy retains only in-frame clones and omits some. The sample records roughly 120,000 clones, approximately 80% being singletons. Sequencing input: PBMCs. The receptors were sampled from a man between 35 and 55 years old in good health and CMV-seronegative. The CDR3 runs from the conserved cysteine through the conserved F or W. D genes are given only for firm matches. The size entry is marked missing in some rows and otherwise reads once, few, many or a size class.

TRBD1 | . | TRBJ1-2 | TRBV6-4 | CASSDSTGALTGYTF | TGTGCCAGCAGTGACTCGACAGGGGCCCTGACTGGCTACACCTTC
TRBD1 | once | TRBJ2-7 | TRBV7-2 | CASSKGQTTYEQYF | TGTGCCAGCAGCAAGGGACAGACCACCTACGAGCAGTACTTC
. | . | TRBJ1-5 | TRBV28 | CASSFTGNGQPQHF | TGTGCCAGCAGTTTTACAGGGAACGGTCAGCCCCAGCATTTT
. | . | TRBJ1-2 | TRBV28 | CASIPTGDVSYTF | TGTGCCAGCATCCCGACGGGGGATGTTAGCTACACCTTC
. | . | TRBJ2-7 | TRBV5-1 | CASSFGQTSSYEQYF | TGCGCCAGCAGCTTCGGACAGACAAGCTCCTACGAGCAGTACTTC
. | once | TRBJ2-2 | TRBV6-6 | CASRSPPGANTGELFF | TGTGCCAGCAGATCCCCCCCGGGGGCGAACACCGGGGAGCTGTTTTTT
. | . | TRBJ2-3 | TRBV7-2 | CASSLEGRTGLDTQYF | TGTGCCAGCAGCTTAGAAGGACGAACAGGGTTAGATACGCAGTATTTT
TRBD1 | . | TRBJ1-4 | TRBV10-3 | CAISDHGQGEEKLFF | TGTGCCATCAGTGACCACGGACAGGGGGAGGAAAAACTGTTTTTT
TRBD1 | . | TRBJ1-1 | TRBV6-5 | CASSSTGGEAFF | TGTGCCAGCAGTTCGACAGGGGGAGAAGCTTTCTTT
. | . | TRBJ2-1 | TRBV7-3 | CASSPSTEYNEQFF | TGTGCCAGCAGCCCGTCGACAGAATACAATGAGCAGTTCTTC
TRBD1 | . | TRBJ1-1 | TRBV5-8 | CASSRHRGGNRMNTEAFF | TGTGCCAGCAGTCGACACAGGGGAGGAAATCGCATGAACACTGAAGCTTTCTTT
TRBD1 | once | TRBJ1-1 | TRBV5-1 | CASSRVGQTTEAFF | TGCGCCAGCAGCCGGGTGGGACAGACCACTGAAGCTTTCTTT
. | . | TRBJ2-2 | TRBV6-6 | CASSVDRSNTGELFF | TGTGCCAGCAGTGTCGACAGGTCGAACACCGGGGAGCTGTTTTTT
TRBD1 | once | TRBJ1-1 | TRBV28 | CASSSGQMNTEAFF | TGTGCCAGCAGTTCGGGACAGATGAACACTGAAGCTTTCTTT
. | . | TRBJ2-1 | TRBV7-9 | CASSTTTSPYNEQFF | TGTGCCAGCAGCACGACGACATCTCCCTACAATGAGCAGTTCTTC
TRBD1 | . | TRBJ2-1 | TRBV25-1 | CASIRQGDGDEQFF | TGTGCCAGCATTCGACAGGGGGATGGCGATGAGCAGTTCTTC
. | . | TRBJ2-2 | TRBV5-1 | CASSLSPGTGELFF | TGCGCCAGCAGCTTAAGCCCGGGAACCGGGGAGCTGTTTTTT
. | . | TRBJ1-1 | TRBV27 | CASSLGGSGSMNTEAFF | TGTGCCAGCAGTTTAGGGGGGAGCGGGAGCATGAACACTGAAGCTTTCTTT
TRBD1 | few | TRBJ1-3 | TRBV4-2 | CASSPTGAGIGNTIYF | TGTGCCAGCAGCCCCACAGGGGCAGGGATCGGAAACACCATATATTTT
. | . | TRBJ2-1 | TRBV5-1 | CASSFEVGEQFF | TGCGCCAGCAGCTTCGAGGTCGGGGAGCAGTTCTTC
. | . | TRBJ2-1 | TRBV6-5 | CASSSRGYSNEQFF | TGTGCCAGCAGCTCCAGGGGTTACAGCAATGAGCAGTTCTTC
. | . | TRBJ1-1 | TRBV19 | CASSISTGNTEAFF | TGTGCCAGTAGTATCTCGACAGGGAACACTGAAGCTTTCTTT
. | few | TRBJ2-2 | TRBV29-1 | CSVAGGRDAGELFF | TGCAGCGTTGCGGGGGGCAGGGACGCCGGGGAGCTGTTTTTT
. | few | TRBJ1-4 | TRBV6-1 | CASPPDSPNEKLFF | TGTGCCAGCCCTCCGGACAGCCCTAATGAAAAACTGTTTTTT
. | . | TRBJ1-3 | TRBV6-1 | CASSEADYRVWEYF | TGTGCCAGCAGTGAAGCGGATTACAGGGTCTGGGAGTATTTT
. | once | TRBJ2-7 | TRBV6-6 | CASSYEASSYEQYF | TGTGCCAGCAGTTACGAGGCCAGCTCCTACGAGCAGTACTTC
TRBD1 | . | TRBJ1-2 | TRBV7-2 | CASSFDRVNYGYTF | TGTGCCAGCAGCTTCGACAGGGTTAACTATGGCTACACCTTC
TRBD1 | few | TRBJ1-6 | TRBV5-8 | CASSLGAQGAPYSPLHF | TGTGCCAGCAGCTTGGGAGCCCAGGGGGCGCCCTATTCACCCCTCCACTTT
. | . | TRBJ2-7 | TRBV7-3 | CASSPTPFREQYF | TGTGCCAGCAGTCCAACCCCTTTTCGGGAGCAGTACTTC
. | once | TRBJ1-1 | TRBV6-5 | CASSYSSTANTEAFF | TGTGCCAGCAGTTACTCTTCGACAGCGAACACTGAAGCTTTCTTT
TRBD1 | . | TRBJ2-2 | TRBV5-5 | CASSLGTGTGELFF | TGTGCCAGCAGCTTGGGGACAGGGACCGGGGAGCTGTTTTTT
. | . | TRBJ1-2 | TRBV2 | CASSETGNGYTF | TGTGCCAGCAGCGAGACAGGAAATGGCTACACCTTC
. | . | TRBJ2-1 | TRBV19 | CASSSIYNEQFF | TGTGCCAGTAGTTCTATTTACAATGAGCAGTTCTTC
TRBD2 | once | TRBJ2-3 | TRBV27 | CASSPASGGWDTQYF | TGTGCCAGCAGTCCCGCTAGCGGGGGCTGGGATACGCAGTATTTT
. | . | TRBJ2-6 | TRBV11-3 | CASSSTRKSGANVLTF | TGTGCCAGCAGCTCGACACGAAAGTCTGGGGCCAACGTCCTGACTTTC
. | . | TRBJ1-1 | TRBV5-1 | CASAGYRNTEAFF | TGCGCCAGCGCAGGGTACAGGAACACTGAAGCTTTCTTT
TRBD1 | . | TRBJ2-7 | TRBV7-6 | CASSLIATGGYYEQYF | TGTGCCAGCAGCTTAATCGCCACAGGGGGTTACTACGAGCAGTACTTC
TRBD1 | . | TRBJ1-6 | TRBV28 | CASSDRAFNSPLHF | TGTGCCAGCAGTGACAGGGCTTTCAATTCACCCCTCCACTTT
TRBD1 | . | TRBJ1-6 | TRBV4-1 | CASSPSPSGTDNSPLHF | TGCGCCAGCAGCCCGTCGCCTTCAGGGACAGACAATTCACCCCTCCACTTT
TRBD2 | once | TRBJ2-1 | TRBV28 | CASSYGLALDNEQFF | TGTGCCAGCAGTTACGGACTAGCCCTAGACAATGAGCAGTTCTTC
. | . | TRBJ2-7 | TRBV5-1 | CASSSRVSYEQYF | TGCGCCAGCAGCTCCAGGGTATCCTACGAGCAGTACTTC
TRBD1 | . | TRBJ1-4 | TRBV5-1 | CASSLGTGSGYGEKLFF | TGCGCCAGCAGCTTGGGGACAGGGTCAGGCTATGGAGAAAAACTGTTTTTT
. | few | TRBJ2-3 | TRBV6-1 | CASKNGQGYTDTQYF | TGTGCCAGCAAGAATGGGCAGGGGTATACAGATACGCAGTATTTT
. | once | TRBJ1-3 | TRBV10-3 | CAISDNRADDTIYF | TGTGCCATCAGTGATAACAGGGCAGATGACACCATATATTTT
. | . | TRBJ1-5 | TRBV28 | CASSLQESNQPQHF | TGTGCCAGCAGTTTGCAAGAGAGCAATCAGCCCCAGCATTTT
TRBD1 | . | TRBJ1-2 | TRBV9 | CASSAPRQGSNYGYTF | TGTGCCAGCAGCGCTCCCCGACAGGGGTCTAACTATGGCTACACCTTC
TRBD2 | . | TRBJ2-7 | TRBV2 | CASSEVGSAGVVEQYF | TGTGCCAGCAGTGAAGTGGGGTCGGCGGGAGTTGTCGAGCAGTACTTC
TRBD1 | . | TRBJ2-1 | TRBV2 | CASSGQGSYNEQFF | TGTGCCAGCAGTGGACAGGGGTCTTACAATGAGCAGTTCTTC
TRBD1 | . | TRBJ1-2 | TRBV5-4 | CASSLKTGDYGYTF | TGTGCCAGCAGCTTAAAAACAGGGGACTATGGCTACACCTTC